Reported below is one TCR beta chain. The sample is drawn from a study of Graves' ophthalmopathy and Graves' hyperthyroidism. The sequenced template was RNA, covering the TCR beta CDR3 region. The authors performed first-round RT-PCR with HTBI primers and then a second-round multiplex PCR. Each CDR3 protein gets one entry after TCRdb re-called the multiplex PCR reads with MiXCR. This sample yields about 620,000 distinct CDR3 sequences, of which approximately 22% are seen a single time; around 7% belongs to the top ten. V was shortened by 7 bases and J by 0 bases, with 15 bases between the two germline ends. Germline V gene lookup returns CDR1 MNHNS and CDR2 SASEGT. The CDR3 has 15 amino acids.

The receptor was isolated from a woman between 18 and 30 years old with stable Graves' hyperthyroidism. Some clones in this sample may be carry-over from other donors' samples. The rearrangement links TRBV6-1 to TRBJ2-5; D ambiguous. Sequencing was carried out using peripheral blood. The CDR3 protein is CASKPNPRNQETQYF. In DNA form, the CDR3 reads TGTGCCAGCAAACCTAACCCCCGAAACCAAGAGACCCAGTACTTC.